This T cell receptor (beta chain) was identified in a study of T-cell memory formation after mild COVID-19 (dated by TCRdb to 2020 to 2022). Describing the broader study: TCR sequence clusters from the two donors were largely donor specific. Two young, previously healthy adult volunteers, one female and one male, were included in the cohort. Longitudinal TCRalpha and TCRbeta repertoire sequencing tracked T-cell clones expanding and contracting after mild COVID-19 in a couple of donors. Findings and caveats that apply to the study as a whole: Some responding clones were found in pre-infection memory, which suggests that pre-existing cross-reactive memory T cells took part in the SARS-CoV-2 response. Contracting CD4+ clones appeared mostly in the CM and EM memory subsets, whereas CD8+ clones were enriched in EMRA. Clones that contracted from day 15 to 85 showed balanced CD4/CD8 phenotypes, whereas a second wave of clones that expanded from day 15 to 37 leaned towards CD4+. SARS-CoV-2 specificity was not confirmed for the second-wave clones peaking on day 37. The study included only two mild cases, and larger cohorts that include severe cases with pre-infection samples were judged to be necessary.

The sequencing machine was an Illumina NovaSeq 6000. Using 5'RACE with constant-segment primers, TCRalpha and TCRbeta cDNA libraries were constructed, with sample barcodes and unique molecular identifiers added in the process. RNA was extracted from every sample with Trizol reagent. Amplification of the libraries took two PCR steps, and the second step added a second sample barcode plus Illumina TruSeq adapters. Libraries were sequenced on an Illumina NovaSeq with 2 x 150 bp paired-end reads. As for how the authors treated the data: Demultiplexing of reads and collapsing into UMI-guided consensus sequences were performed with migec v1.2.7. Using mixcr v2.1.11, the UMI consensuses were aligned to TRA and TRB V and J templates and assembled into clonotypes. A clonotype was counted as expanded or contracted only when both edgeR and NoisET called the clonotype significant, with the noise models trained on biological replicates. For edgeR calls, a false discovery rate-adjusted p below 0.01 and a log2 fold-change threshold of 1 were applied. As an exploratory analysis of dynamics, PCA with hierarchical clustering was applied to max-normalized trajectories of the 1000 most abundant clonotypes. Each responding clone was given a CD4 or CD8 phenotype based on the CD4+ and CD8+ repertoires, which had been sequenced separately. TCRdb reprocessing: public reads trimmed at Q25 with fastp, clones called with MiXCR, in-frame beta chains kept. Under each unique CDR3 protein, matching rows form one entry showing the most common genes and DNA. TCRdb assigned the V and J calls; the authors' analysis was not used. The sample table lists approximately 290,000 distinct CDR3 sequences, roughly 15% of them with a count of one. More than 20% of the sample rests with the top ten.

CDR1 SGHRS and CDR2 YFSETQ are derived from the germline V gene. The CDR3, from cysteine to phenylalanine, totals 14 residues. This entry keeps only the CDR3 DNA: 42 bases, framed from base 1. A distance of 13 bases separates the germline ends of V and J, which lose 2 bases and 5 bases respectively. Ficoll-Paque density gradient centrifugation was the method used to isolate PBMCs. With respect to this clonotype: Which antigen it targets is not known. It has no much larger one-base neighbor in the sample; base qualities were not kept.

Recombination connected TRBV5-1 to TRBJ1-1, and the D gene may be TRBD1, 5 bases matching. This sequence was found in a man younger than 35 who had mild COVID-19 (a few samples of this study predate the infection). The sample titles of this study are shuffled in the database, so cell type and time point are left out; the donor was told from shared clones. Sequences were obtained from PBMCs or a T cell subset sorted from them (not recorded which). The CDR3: CASSFRGGLTEAFF. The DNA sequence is TGCGCCAGCAGCTTTAGGGGAGGTTTGACTGAAGCTTTCTTT.